These 14 T cell receptor beta chains originate from one sample sequenced in a study of T cell clonotyping in hematopoietic cell transplantation. Only in-frame clones appear in the TCRdb table, and some are missing; sequencing was by immunoSEQ multiplex PCR. Of roughly 13,000 clones listed, around 74% are singletons. Source: peripheral blood mononuclear cells, taken 180 days after allogeneic stem cell transplant. The source is a male patient aged 60 to 75 who had an allogeneic stem cell transplant from an unrelated donor, so the T cells may come from the graft donor. Some clones in this sample may be carry-over from other donors' samples.

The chain recombines TRBV30 with TRBJ2-2; 8 bases map to TRBD1. This CDR3 spans 15 amino acids. J gave up 3 bases and V 2 bases, and 5 bases lay outside the gene matches. Per the germline V gene, CDR1 is GTSNPN and CDR2 is SVGIG (reference sequence). The CDR3, as DNA: TGTGCCTGGAGTTTTCCGGGACAGGACACCGGGGAGCTGTTTTTT. It translates to CAWSFPGQDTGELFF.

The chain joins TRBV7-9 to TRBJ1-1; D is unresolved. CDR1 and CDR2 (germline): SEHNR, FQNEAQ (reference sequence). The CDR3 contains 13 residues. The V end was cut by 1 base, the J end by 1 base, with 4 bases between. CDR3 amino acids: CASSLEGNTEAFF. The CDR3 DNA reads TGTGCCAGCAGCTTAGAGGGGAACACTGAAGCTTTCTTT.

This clone was found once. The chain couples TRBV4-2 to TRBJ2-6; D gene ambiguous. V was pared by 0 bases and J by 1 base, with 16 bases between. Germline-derived CDR1 and CDR2 are LGHNA and YNFKEQ. This CDR3 region has 19 residues. The CDR3 spells CASSQDGAQSLSGANVLTF. The CDR3 DNA is TGTGCCAGCAGCCAAGATGGTGCACAGTCCCTTTCTGGGGCCAACGTCCTGACTTTC.

This clone has just one count. V is TRBV6-5 and J is TRBJ2-1; D may be TRBD2 (6 bases). CDR3 size: 15 residues. The ends were cut back, 7 bases at V and 0 bases at J, with 13 bases in the middle. Germline-derived CDR1 and CDR2 are MNHEY and SVGAGI. The CDR3 coding sequence is TGTGCCAGCAACGGAAGGGACTTCTCCTACAATGAGCAGTTCTTC. It is translated as CASNGRDFSYNEQFF.

The V call is TRBV7-2, the J call TRBJ1-2, with D possibly matching TRBD1 (5 bases). Germline V gene lookup returns CDR1 SGHTA and CDR2 FQGNSA. CDR3 size: 15 residues. V was pared by 5 bases and J by 5 bases, with 18 bases between. CDR3 residues: CASSREDGGNYGYTF. CDR3 DNA sequence: TGTGCCAGCAGCAGGGAGGATGGGGGAAATTATGGCTACACCTTC.

This clone was observed a single time. The chain has TRBV4-3 and TRBJ2-1, with TRBD2 identical over 7 bases. CDR3 size: 13 residues. Germline CDR1 and CDR2: LGHNA and YSLEER. V was pared by 0 bases and J by 9 bases, with 2 bases of the junction left unmatched. The CDR3 DNA is TGCGCCAGCAGCCAAGATTGGGGGGGTGAGCAGTTCTTC. It specifies CASSQDWGGEQFF.

There are a few counts of this clone. This chain joins TRBV6-5 and TRBJ1-1, with a possible D match to TRBD1 (5 bases). Germline values: CDR1 MNHEY, CDR2 SVGAGI. V was shortened by 2 bases and J by 4 bases, with 8 bases between the two germline ends. CDR3 length equals 13 residues. The CDR3 DNA sequence: TGTGCCAGCAGTTACCAGGGCGGCACTGAAGCTTTCTTT. The encoded protein is CASSYQGGTEAFF.

The V gene is TRBV6-1, the J gene TRBJ1-5; D unresolved. CDR1 and CDR2 (germline): MNHNS, SASEGT. There are 15 residues in the CDR3. Trimming pared 0 bases from V and 1 base from J, leaving 7 bases between. CDR3 nucleotides: TGTGCCAGCAGTGAAGCCCCTGGCAGCAATCAGCCCCAGCATTTT. Amino acids: CASSEAPGSNQPQHF.

The V and J genes are TRBV6-5 and TRBJ1-2; 7 positions agree with TRBD1. The CDR3 is 12 amino acids. Per the germline V gene, CDR1 is MNHEY and CDR2 is SVGAGI. J gave up 10 bases and V 2 bases, and 4 bases lay outside the gene matches. This CDR3 reads CASSYVQGDYTF. In DNA form, the CDR3 reads TGTGCCAGCAGTTACGTGCAGGGGGACTACACCTTC.

The chain employs TRBV2 and TRBJ2-3; the match to TRBD1 covers 8 bases. The CDR3 length is 15 residues. Germline V gene lookup returns CDR1 SNHLY and CDR2 FYNNEI. Unmatched junction bases numbered 3, after V lost 2 bases and J lost 2 bases. CDR3 coding DNA: TGTGCCAGCAGTGAAAGGACAGGGCTCACAGATACGCAGTATTTT. Amino acids: CASSERTGLTDTQYF.

This clone was seen a handful of times. V is TRBV7-9 and J is TRBJ1-1; no firm D call. Trimming pared 3 bases from V and 3 bases from J, leaving 8 bases between. Germline CDR1 is SEHNR and CDR2 is FQNEAQ (reference sequence). CDR3 length: 13 residues. The chain's CDR3 is CASSFGVDTEAFF. Here the CDR3 DNA reads TGTGCCAGCAGCTTCGGGGTAGACACTGAAGCTTTCTTT.

V usage is TRBV5-6 and J usage is TRBJ2-5, with D perhaps TRBD1 (6 bases). Trimming cost V 5 bases and J 5 bases, with 19 bases left between them. The CDR3 covers 15 residues. CDR1 and CDR2 (germline): SGHDT, YYEEEE. Here the CDR3 reads CASSFGQRATETQYF. For the CDR3, the DNA is TGTGCCAGCAGTTTTGGACAGAGGGCTACGGAGACCCAGTACTTC.

The CDR3 loop is CASSEQFYGYTF. For the CDR3, the DNA is TGTGCCAGCAGTGAACAGTTCTATGGCTACACCTTC. The gene calls are TRBV6-1 and TRBJ1-2; no reliable D call. The CDR3 loop spans 12 amino acids. CDR1 is MNHNS and CDR2 is SASEGT in the germline V gene. V lost 2 bases and J 4 bases, leaving 5 bases between the germline ends.

V and J are TRBV4-1 and TRBJ1-1; weak D call: TRBD1 (5 bases). Germline assignment: CDR1 MGHRA and CDR2 YSYEKL. V was cut by 1 base and J by 4 bases, with 13 bases left in between. This CDR3 region has 15 residues. The CDR3 is CASSQGRGLGTEAFF. CDR3 nucleotide sequence: TGCGCCAGCAGCCAAGGGAGGGGCTTAGGCACTGAAGCTTTCTTT.